Included here is one TCR beta chain sequence, with context. Its specificity is not known. These data are taken from a study of cytomegalovirus exposure and HLA in healthy donors. Overall study context: Roughly four fifths of around 390 genotyped donors fell in the Caucasian-associated ancestry cluster. Study-level points and caveats: Associated with cytomegalovirus, according to the listing, were approximately 160 TCR beta chains. Across donors, presence/absence analyses took sequencing depth to be roughly uniform.

The primer mix had 60 Vbeta and 13 Jbeta primers. Method: immunoSEQ multiplex PCR; TCRdb's copy keeps in-frame clones and lacks some. The sample totals around 150,000 clones; its top ten clones hold less than 3.5%. Sequenced sample: PBMCs. The TCR comes from a man aged 35 to 55 in good health and CMV-seronegative.

CDR3 nucleotides: TGCGCCAGCAGCCAAGATAGCTTCTACGAGCAGTACTTC. It translates to CASSQDSFYEQYF. The V call is TRBV4-3, the J call TRBJ2-7, with unresolved D. Trimming shortened V by 0 bases and J by 3 bases, and 6 bases separated the two germline ends. Looked up from germline, CDR1 is LGHNA and CDR2 is YSLEER. CDR3 length: 13 residues.